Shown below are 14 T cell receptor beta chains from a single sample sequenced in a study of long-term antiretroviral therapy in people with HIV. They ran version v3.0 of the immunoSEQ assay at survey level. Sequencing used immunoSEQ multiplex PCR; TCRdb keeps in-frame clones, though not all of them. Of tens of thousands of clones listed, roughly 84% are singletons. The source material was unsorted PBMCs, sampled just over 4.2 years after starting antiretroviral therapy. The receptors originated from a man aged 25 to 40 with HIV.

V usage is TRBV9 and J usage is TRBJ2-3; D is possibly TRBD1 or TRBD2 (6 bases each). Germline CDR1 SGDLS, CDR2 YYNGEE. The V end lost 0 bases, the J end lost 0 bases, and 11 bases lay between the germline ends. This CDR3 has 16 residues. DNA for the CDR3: TGTGCCAGCAGCGTAGGGGGGGCGGTCAGCACAGATACGCAGTATTTT. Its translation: CASSVGGAVSTDTQYF. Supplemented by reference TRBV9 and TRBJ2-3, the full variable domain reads DSGVTQTPKHLITATGQRVTLRCSPRSGDLSVYWYQQSLDQGLQFLIQYYNGEERAKGNILERFSAQQFPDLHSELNLSSLELGDSALYFCASSVGGAVSTDTQYFGPGTRLTVL.

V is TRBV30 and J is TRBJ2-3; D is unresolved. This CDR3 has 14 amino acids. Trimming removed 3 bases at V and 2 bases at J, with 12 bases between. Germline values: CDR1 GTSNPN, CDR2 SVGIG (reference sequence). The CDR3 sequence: CAWSVGSYTDTQYF. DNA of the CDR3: TGTGCCTGGAGCGTAGGTTCCTACACAGATACGCAGTATTTT.

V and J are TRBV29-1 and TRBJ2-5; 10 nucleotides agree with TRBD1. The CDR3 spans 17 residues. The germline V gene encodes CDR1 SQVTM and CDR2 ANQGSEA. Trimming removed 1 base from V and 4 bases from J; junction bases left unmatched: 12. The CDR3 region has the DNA TGCAGCGTTGAAGTGTTGGTCGGGACAGGGGAGCGAGAGACCCAGTACTTC. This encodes CSVEVLVGTGERETQYF. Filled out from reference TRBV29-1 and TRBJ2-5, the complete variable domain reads SAVISQKPSRDICQRGTSLTIQCQVDSQVTMMFWYRQQPGQSLTLIATANQGSEATYESGFVIDKFPISRPNLTFSTLTVSNMSPEDSSIYLCSVEVLVGTGERETQYFGPGTRLLVL.

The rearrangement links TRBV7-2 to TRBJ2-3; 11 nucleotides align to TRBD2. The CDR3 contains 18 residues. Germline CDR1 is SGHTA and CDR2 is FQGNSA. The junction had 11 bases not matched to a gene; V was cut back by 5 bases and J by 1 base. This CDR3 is CASSLWPSGGRGTDTQYF. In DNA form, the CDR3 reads TGTGCCAGCAGCCTTTGGCCTAGCGGGGGGCGGGGCACAGATACGCAGTATTTT.

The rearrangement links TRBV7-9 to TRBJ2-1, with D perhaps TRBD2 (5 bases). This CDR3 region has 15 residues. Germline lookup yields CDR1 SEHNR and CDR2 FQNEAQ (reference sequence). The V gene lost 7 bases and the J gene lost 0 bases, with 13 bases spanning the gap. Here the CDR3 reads CASKTGSSSYNEQFF. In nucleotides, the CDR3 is TGTGCCAGCAAAACGGGGTCCTCCTCCTACAATGAGCAGTTCTTC.

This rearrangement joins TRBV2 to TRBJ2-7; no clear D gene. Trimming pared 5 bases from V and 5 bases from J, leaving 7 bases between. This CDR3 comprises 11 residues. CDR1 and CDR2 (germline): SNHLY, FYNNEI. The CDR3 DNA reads TGTGCCAGCAGTTACTGGGACGAGCAGTACTTC. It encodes CASSYWDEQYF.

The CDR3: CASSARTSGSPDTQYF. The CDR3 nucleotides are TGTGCCAGCAGCGCCAGGACTAGCGGGAGCCCAGATACGCAGTATTTT. V usage is TRBV9 and J usage is TRBJ2-3; 13 nucleotides agree with TRBD2. V shed 3 bases and J 4 bases; nucleotides not matched to a gene: 5. The CDR3 spans 16 residues. CDR1 is SGDLS, CDR2 YYNGEE, per germline.

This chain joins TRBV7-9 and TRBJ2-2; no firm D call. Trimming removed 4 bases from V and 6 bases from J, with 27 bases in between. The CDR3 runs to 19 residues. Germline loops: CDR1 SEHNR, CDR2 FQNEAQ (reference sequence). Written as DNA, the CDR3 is TGTGCCAGCAGCTCAACGCGGCAGAGACCTAACGAATTGGCCGGGGAGCTGTTTTTT. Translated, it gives CASSSTRQRPNELAGELFF.

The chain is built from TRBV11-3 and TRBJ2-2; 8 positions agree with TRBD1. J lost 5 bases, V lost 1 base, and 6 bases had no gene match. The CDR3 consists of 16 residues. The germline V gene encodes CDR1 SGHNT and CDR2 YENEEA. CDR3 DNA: TGTGCCAGCAGCTTAGCCTTGCAGGGGGCTACCGGGGAGCTGTTTTTT. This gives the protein CASSLALQGATGELFF.

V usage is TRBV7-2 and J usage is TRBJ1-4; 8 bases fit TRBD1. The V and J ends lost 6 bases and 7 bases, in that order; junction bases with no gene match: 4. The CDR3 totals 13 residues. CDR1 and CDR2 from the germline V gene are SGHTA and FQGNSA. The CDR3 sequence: CASSLQGVEKLFF. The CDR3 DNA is TGTGCCAGCAGTCTACAGGGGGTTGAAAAACTGTTTTTT. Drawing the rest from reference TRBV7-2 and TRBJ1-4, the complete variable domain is GAGVSQSPSNKVTEKGKDVELRCDPISGHTALYWYRQSLGQGLEFLIYFQGNSAPDKSGLPSDRFSAERTGGSVSTLTIQRTQQEDSAVYLCASSLQGVEKLFFGSGTQLSVL.

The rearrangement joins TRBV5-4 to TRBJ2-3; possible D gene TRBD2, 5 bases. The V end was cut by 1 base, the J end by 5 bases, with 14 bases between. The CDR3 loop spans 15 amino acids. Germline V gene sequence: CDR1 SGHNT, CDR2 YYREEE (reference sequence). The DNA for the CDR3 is TGTGCCAGCAGCTTGTCTAGCTCCCCTGAAGATACGCAGTATTTT. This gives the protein CASSLSSSPEDTQYF.

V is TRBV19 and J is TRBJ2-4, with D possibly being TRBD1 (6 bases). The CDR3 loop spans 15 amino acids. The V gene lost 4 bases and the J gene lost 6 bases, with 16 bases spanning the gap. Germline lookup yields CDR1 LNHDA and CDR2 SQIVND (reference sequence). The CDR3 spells CASSTLRQALNIQYF. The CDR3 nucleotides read TGTGCCAGTAGTACCCTCAGACAGGCGCTAAACATTCAGTACTTC.

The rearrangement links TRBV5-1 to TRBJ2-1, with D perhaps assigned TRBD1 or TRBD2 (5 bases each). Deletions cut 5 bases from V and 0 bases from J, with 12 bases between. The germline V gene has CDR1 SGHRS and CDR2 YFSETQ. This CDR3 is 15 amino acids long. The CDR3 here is CASRGEQYSYNEQFF. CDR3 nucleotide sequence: TGCGCCAGCAGGGGGGAGCAGTACTCCTACAATGAGCAGTTCTTC. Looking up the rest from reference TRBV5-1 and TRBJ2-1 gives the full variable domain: KAGVTQTPRYLIKTRGQQVTLSCSPISGHRSVSWYQQTPGQGLQFLFEYFSETQRNKGNFPGRFSGRQFSNSRSEMNVSTLELGDSALYLCASRGEQYSYNEQFFGPGTRLTVL.

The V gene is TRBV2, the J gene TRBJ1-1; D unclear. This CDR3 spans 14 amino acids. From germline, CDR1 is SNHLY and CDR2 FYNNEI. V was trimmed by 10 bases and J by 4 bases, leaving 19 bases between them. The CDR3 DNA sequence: TGTGCCACCCGTTCCGACAATCACGCCACTGAAGCTTTCTTT. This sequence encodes CATRSDNHATEAFF.